This TCR beta chain derives from a study of blood T cells in healthy people across ages. General study points: Diversity of TCR beta correlated strongly with naive T cell percentage.

Primed by a sample-barcoded 5' primer and a J-beta primer mix, a second PCR proceeded for about 7 to 12 cycles. Each single sample gave us at least 3 million CDR3-containing paired-end reads. TCRdb reprocessed the 5' RACE reads via MiXCR and lists one record per CDR3 protein. The repertoire has approximately 1,000,000 distinct CDR3 sequences, 35% to 40% of them found once; the top ten carry around 13%. This clonotype was seen more than once but under ten times. No antigen is known for it. The CDR3 spans 15 residues. Germline CDR1 MGHDK, CDR2 SYGVNS. V gave up 5 bases and J gave up 4 bases; unmatched junction bases: 8.

This chain joins TRBV25-1 and TRBJ2-1, with TRBD2 identical over 7 bases. This sequence was found in a man between 18 and 29 years old in good health. Specimen: blood. CDR3 coding DNA: TGTGCCAGCAGTCCCCCCGTTAGCGGGTACAATGAGCAGTTCTTC. It specifies CASSPPVSGYNEQFF.